This T cell receptor (beta chain) was obtained from a study of cytomegalovirus exposure and HLA in healthy donors. Regarding the study as a whole: Earlier analysis yielded a pattern in which most TCR beta V segments were productive about 90% or about 30% of the time. Later work associated 16,951 TCR beta sequences with HLA alleles at 0.05 false discovery rate. It was reportedly the case that the classifier diagnosed cytomegalovirus status with high specificity and sensitivity.

Comments on this clone: Its antigen is not known.

This CDR3 region has 17 residues. CDR1 and CDR2 (germline): SGHVS, FNYEAQ. The PCR contained 60 Vbeta and 13 Jbeta primers. Measured with immunoSEQ multiplex PCR; TCRdb has only the in-frame clones, and not every one. The repertoire holds about 180,000 clones, with 77% as singletons. Source material: PBMCs. This chain joins TRBV7-6 and TRBJ2-5; TRBD2 agrees at 10 bases. The tail of the sequence fits TRBJ2-7 better, so the J call may be wrong. This TCR was sampled from a woman aged 60-75 years in good health and CMV-seropositive. CDR3 in DNA: TGTGCCAGCAGCGGTCCCGGGGCTAGCGGGAGCTCCTACGAGCAGTACTTC. Translating it yields CASSGPGASGSSYEQYF.